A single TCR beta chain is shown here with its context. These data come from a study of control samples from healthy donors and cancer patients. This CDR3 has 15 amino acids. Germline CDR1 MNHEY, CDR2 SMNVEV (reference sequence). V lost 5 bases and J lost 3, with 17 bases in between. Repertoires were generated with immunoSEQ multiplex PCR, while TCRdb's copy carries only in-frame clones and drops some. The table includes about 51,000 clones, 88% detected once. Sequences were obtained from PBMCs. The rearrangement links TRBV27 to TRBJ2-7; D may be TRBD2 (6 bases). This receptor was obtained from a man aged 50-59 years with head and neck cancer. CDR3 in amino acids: CASSVDTGLRYEQYF. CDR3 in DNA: TGTGCCAGCAGTGTAGATACGGGACTCCGCTACGAGCAGTACTTC.